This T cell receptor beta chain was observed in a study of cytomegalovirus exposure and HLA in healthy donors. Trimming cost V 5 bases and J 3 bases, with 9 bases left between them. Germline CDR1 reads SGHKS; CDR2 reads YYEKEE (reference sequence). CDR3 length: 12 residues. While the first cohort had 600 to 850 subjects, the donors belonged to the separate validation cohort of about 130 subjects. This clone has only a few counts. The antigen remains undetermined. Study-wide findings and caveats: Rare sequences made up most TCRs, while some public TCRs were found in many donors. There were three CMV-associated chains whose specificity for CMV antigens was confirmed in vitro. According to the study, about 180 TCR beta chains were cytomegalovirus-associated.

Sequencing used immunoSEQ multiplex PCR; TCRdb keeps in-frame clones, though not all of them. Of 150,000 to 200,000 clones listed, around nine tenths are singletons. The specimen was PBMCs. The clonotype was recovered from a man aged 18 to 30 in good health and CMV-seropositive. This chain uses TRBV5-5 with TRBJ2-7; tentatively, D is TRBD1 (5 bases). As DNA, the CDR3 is TGTGCCAGCAGTATCAGGGACTACGAGCAGTACTTC. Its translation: CASSIRDYEQYF.